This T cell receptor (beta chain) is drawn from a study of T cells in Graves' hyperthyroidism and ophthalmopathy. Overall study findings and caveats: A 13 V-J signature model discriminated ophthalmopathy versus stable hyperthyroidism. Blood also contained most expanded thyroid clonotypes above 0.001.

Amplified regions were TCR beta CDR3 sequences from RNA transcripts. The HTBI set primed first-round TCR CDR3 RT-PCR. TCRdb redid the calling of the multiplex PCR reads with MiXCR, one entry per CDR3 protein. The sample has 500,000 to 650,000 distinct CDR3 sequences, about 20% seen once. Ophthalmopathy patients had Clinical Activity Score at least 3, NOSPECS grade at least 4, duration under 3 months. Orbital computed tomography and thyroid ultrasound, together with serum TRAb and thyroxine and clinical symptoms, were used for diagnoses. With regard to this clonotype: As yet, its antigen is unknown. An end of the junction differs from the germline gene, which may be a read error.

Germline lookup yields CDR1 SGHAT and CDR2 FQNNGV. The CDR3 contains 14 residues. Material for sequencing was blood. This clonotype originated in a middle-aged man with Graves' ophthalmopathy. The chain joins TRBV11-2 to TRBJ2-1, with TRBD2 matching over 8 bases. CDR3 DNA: TGCGCCAGCAGCTCCCCGGGGGGGCCTATAGAGCAGTTCTTC. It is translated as CASSSPGGPIEQFF. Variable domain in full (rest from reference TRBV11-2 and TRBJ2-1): EAGVAQSPRYKIIEKRQSVAFWCNPISGHATLYWYQQILGQGPKLLIQFQNNGVVDDSQLPKDRFSAERLKGVDSTLKIQPAKLEDSAVYLCASSSPGGPIEQFFGPGTRLTVL.